Sequencing of this T cell receptor (beta chain) was carried out in a study of blood T cell repertoires in COVID-19. Study in general: The United States, Italy and Spain supplied acute and convalescent COVID-19 samples. From T cells, B-cell-depleted T cells, or PBMCs came the material, which was cDNA or gDNA.

Per the original methods: It was from reference gene primer amplification that nucleated cell counts were estimated. Libraries were prepared by immunoSEQ multiplex PCR; TCRdb keeps only in-frame clonotypes and omits some of them. The D gene and trimming were derived from the DNA, and the V and J assignments and clone size from that table. The sample has roughly 410,000 clones; 70% to 90% are singletons. CDR3 size: 16 residues. V shed 3 bases, J shed 6 bases, and the junction held 5 bases outside the gene matches. CDR1 and CDR2 from the germline V gene are MNHNS and SASEGT. Seattle enrolled patients during active infection and tracked them longitudinally.

Sequenced: peripheral blood. This chain joins TRBV6-1 and TRBJ2-2, with TRBD2 matching 12 bases. This receptor was taken from a woman aged 55-69 years with COVID-19, enrolled during active disease. CDR3 sequence reads: CASSDTSGGLPGELFF. CDR3 bases: TGTGCCAGCAGTGACACTAGCGGGGGGCTTCCCGGGGAGCTGTTTTTT.